The next 30 T cell receptor beta chains were all read from a single sample in a study of shared clonotypes between healthy human individuals (dated by TCRdb to the early 2020s). Libraries were prepared through the immunoSEQ multiplex PCR assay. In its TCRdb copy, this immuneACCESS table keeps in-frame sequences only and misses some clones. Where compared with another copy, unresolved V genes explain less than half of these, and the others have no known cause. The sample contains millions of clones, about 95% of them found a single time. The leading ten clones occupy around 0.13% of the sample. The specimen was naive CD4+ T cells sorted from blood. Interpreted using the paper, the cell subset or site label stands for: CD45RA+ positively selected. Receptor source: a man aged 18 to 35 in good health.

The J gene is TRBJ2-5, the V gene TRBV19; TRBD2 matches 11 bases. CDR3 length equals 13 residues. The germline V gene encodes CDR1 LNHDA and CDR2 SQIVND (reference sequence). Trimming at V came to 7 bases and at J to 4 bases, leaving 2 bases not matched to a gene. The CDR3 region is CASNSGRGETQYF. The CDR3, as DNA: TGTGCCAGTAATAGCGGGAGGGGAGAGACCCAGTACTTC. The full variable domain, with the rest looked up from reference TRBV19 and TRBJ2-5, is DGGITQSPKYLFRKEGQNVTLSCEQNLNHDAMYWYRQDPGQGLRLIYYSQIVNDFQKGDIAEGYSVSREKKESFPLTVTSAQKNPTAFYLCASNSGRGETQYFGPGTRLLVL.

Here the CDR3 DNA reads TGCGCCAGCAGTGATGGCGGCTCCAGGGATACGCAGTATTTT. It specifies CASSDGGSRDTQYF. The J gene is TRBJ2-3, the V gene TRBV10-1; no clear D. The V and J ends lost 3 bases and 6 bases respectively, with 13 bases between them. In germline, CDR1 is WNHNN, CDR2 SYGVQD (reference sequence). This CDR3 is built from 14 residues.

V is TRBV5-4 and J is TRBJ2-7, with 8 bases matching TRBD1. J gave up 7 bases and V 0 bases, and 3 bases lay outside the gene matches. The CDR3 totals 13 residues. Germline CDR1 SGHNT, CDR2 YYREEE (reference sequence). For the CDR3, the DNA is TGTGCCAGCAGCTTGGGACAGGGGAGGGAGCAGTACTTC. As protein: CASSLGQGREQYF.

The chain combines TRBV28 with TRBJ2-6, with D maybe TRBD1 (5 bases). CDR3 length: 16 amino acids. The V and J ends lost 8 bases and 4 bases respectively, with 18 bases between them. Per the germline V gene, CDR1 is MDHEN and CDR2 is SYDVKM. The CDR3 protein is CASGPPGLAGANVLTF. The CDR3 DNA sequence: TGTGCCAGCGGACCCCCAGGGTTGGCCGGGGCCAACGTCCTGACTTTC. Looking up the rest from reference TRBV28 and TRBJ2-6 gives the full variable domain: DVKVTQSSRYLVKRTGEKVFLECVQDMDHENMFWYRQDPGLGLRLIYFSYDVKMKEKGDIPEGYSVSREKKERFSLILESASTNQTSMYLCASGPPGLAGANVLTFGAGSRLTVL.

This chain joins TRBV7-6 and TRBJ2-5; the match to TRBD1 covers 9 bases. CDR3 length equals 16 residues. Looked up from germline, CDR1 is SGHVS and CDR2 is FNYEAQ. After removal of 1 base from V and 5 bases from J, the junction contained 8 bases not matched to a gene. DNA for the CDR3: TGTGCCAGCAGCTTAGGTCCGGGACAGGGTGGGGAGACCCAGTACTTC. Translation: CASSLGPGQGGETQYF.

V and J are TRBV2 and TRBJ1-4; D gene unclear. The CDR3 sequence is 12 residues long. V was shortened by 8 bases and J by 11 bases, with 15 bases between the two germline ends. CDR1 and CDR2 from the germline V gene are SNHLY and FYNNEI. In DNA, the CDR3 is TGTGCCAGCCAGGCGGATTTTGGGAAACTGTTTTTT. It specifies CASQADFGKLFF.

This clone appeared once. The chain uses TRBV5-1 and TRBJ1-4; no definite D call. Trimming removed 3 bases from V and 3 bases from J, with 9 bases in between. The length of the CDR3 is 14 residues. The germline V gene encodes CDR1 SGHRS and CDR2 YFSETQ. In nucleotides, the CDR3 is TGCGCCAGCAGCTATTTTGGACCTAATGAAAAACTGTTTTTT. This codes for CASSYFGPNEKLFF.

Points on this clone: The identical CDR3 is also encoded by other nucleotide sequences in the sample. The chain employs TRBV6-5 and TRBJ2-1; no clear D. The CDR3 has 11 residues. CDR1 and CDR2 from the germline V gene are MNHEY and SVGAGI. V shed 1 base and J shed 7 bases, with 2 bases lying between them. CDR3 sequence reads: CASSYLNEQFF. Here the CDR3 DNA reads TGTGCCAGCAGTTACTTGAATGAGCAGTTCTTC.

This chain uses TRBV5-4 with TRBJ1-6, with D perhaps matching TRBD1 (6 bases). The germline gives CDR1 SGHNT, CDR2 YYREEE (reference sequence). Between the trimmed V and J ends, which lost 2 bases and 6 bases, there was a span of 15 bases. The CDR3 length is 16 residues. The CDR3 bases are TGTGCCAGCAGCTTTGGTCTTCCCAGGGGTAATTCACCCCTCCACTTT. This sequence encodes CASSFGLPRGNSPLHF.

Remarks on this clone: This sample also contains other DNA sequences that code for the same CDR3. The J gene is TRBJ2-5, the V gene TRBV9; 11 positions agree with TRBD2. Unmatched junction bases numbered 1, after V lost 3 bases and J lost 3 bases. The germline V gene encodes CDR1 SGDLS and CDR2 YYNGEE. The CDR3 has 14 residues. CDR3 amino acids: CASSAGLAEETQYF. The CDR3, as DNA: TGTGCCAGCAGCGCGGGACTAGCGGAAGAGACCCAGTACTTC.

CDR3 in DNA: TGCAGCGTTGAAGATTGGCAGTCCTACGAGCAGTACTTC. This codes for CSVEDWQSYEQYF. The chain is built from TRBV29-1 and TRBJ2-7; D unclear. Germline values: CDR1 SQVTM, CDR2 ANQGSEA. The CDR3 sequence is 13 residues long. V was cut by 0 bases and J by 1 base, with 7 bases left in between.

The CDR3 DNA is TGCGCCAGCAGCCAAGATTTTTCAGGTCCTGCGAGCTACACCTTC. Translation gives CASSQDFSGPASYTF. V usage is TRBV4-1 and J usage is TRBJ1-2, with unresolved D. CDR3 length: 15 residues. The V end lost 0 bases, the J end lost 9 bases, and 17 bases lay between the germline ends. Germline loops: CDR1 MGHRA, CDR2 YSYEKL.

The chain is built from TRBV9 and TRBJ2-7; D is uncertain. V lost 1 base and J 0 bases, leaving 11 bases between the germline ends. Germline CDR1 reads SGDLS; CDR2 reads YYNGEE. The CDR3 is made up of 15 amino acids. The CDR3 region has the DNA TGTGCCAGCAGCGTAATACCGGGCAGCTCCTACGAGCAGTACTTC. It translates to CASSVIPGSSYEQYF.

The rearrangement links TRBV30 to TRBJ1-2; TRBD1 might be the D (5 bases). The V end lost 4 bases, the J end lost 4 bases, and 10 bases lay between the germline ends. The CDR3 spans 12 residues. Germline CDR1 is GTSNPN and CDR2 is SVGIG (reference sequence). The chain's CDR3 is CAWKGLAYGYTF. The CDR3 region has the DNA TGTGCCTGGAAGGGGCTGGCCTATGGCTACACCTTC.

V and J are TRBV28 and TRBJ1-2; TRBD1 aligns across 9 bases. In germline, CDR1 is MDHEN, CDR2 SYDVKM. V trimming: 0 bases; J trimming: 6 bases; junction bases outside the gene matches: 5. The CDR3 totals 15 residues. The CDR3 protein is CASSLWGQGVNGYTF. DNA of the CDR3: TGTGCCAGCAGTTTATGGGGACAGGGAGTAAATGGCTACACCTTC.

This clone was seen only once. The genes are TRBV7-8 and TRBJ2-7, with D possibly being TRBD1 (6 bases). V was shortened by 5 bases and J by 2 bases, with 19 bases between the two germline ends. This CDR3 has 16 amino acids. CDR1 and CDR2 from the germline V gene are SGHVS and FQNEAQ. This CDR3 reads CASSRQEKVRAYEQYF. The CDR3 nucleotides are TGTGCCAGCAGCCGACAGGAGAAGGTCAGGGCCTACGAGCAGTACTTC.

V and J are TRBV5-1 and TRBJ2-3, with D maybe TRBD1 (6 bases). Per the germline V gene, CDR1 is SGHRS and CDR2 is YFSETQ. This CDR3 has 17 amino acids. V was pared by 0 bases and J by 0 bases, with 14 bases between. DNA for the CDR3: TGCGCCAGCAGCTTGGGGGGGACATTCCCTAGCACAGATACGCAGTATTTT. Translation: CASSLGGTFPSTDTQYF.

CDR3 in DNA: TGTGCCTGGAACCGGGACGGAAGAAACTATGGCTACACCTTC. Translation gives CAWNRDGRNYGYTF. The chain couples TRBV30 to TRBJ1-2, with D tentatively TRBD1 (5 bases). Germline CDR1 reads GTSNPN; CDR2 reads SVGIG (reference sequence). The CDR3 is 14 residues long. V was trimmed by 4 bases and J by 2 bases, leaving 14 bases between them.

The rearrangement uses TRBV5-1 and TRBJ2-3; D remains ambiguous. This CDR3 has 12 amino acids. Trimming cost V 4 bases and J 6 bases, with 9 bases left between them. Germline CDR1 and CDR2: SGHRS and YFSETQ. CDR3 in amino acids: CASSPFLDTQYF. DNA for the CDR3: TGCGCCAGCAGCCCCTTCCTGGATACGCAGTATTTT.

This chain links TRBV6-5 with TRBJ1-6; possibly TRBD1 for D (6 bases). Trimming left V 0 bases short and J 11 bases short, with 11 bases between. This CDR3 region has 14 residues. Germline V gene lookup returns CDR1 MNHEY and CDR2 SVGAGI. The CDR3 sequence is CASSYSPGAAPLHF. The DNA for the CDR3 is TGTGCCAGCAGTTACTCTCCAGGGGCCGCACCCCTCCACTTT.

Notes on this clone: The same CDR3 arises from other DNA sequences in this sample as well. The DNA of the CDR3 is TGTGCCATCGGCAGTTCCTACGAGCAGTACTTC. It translates to CAIGSSYEQYF. This chain uses TRBV10-3 with TRBJ2-7; no definite D call. The germline gives CDR1 ENHRY, CDR2 SYGVKD. V lost 8 bases and J lost 1, with 6 bases in between. The CDR3 loop spans 11 amino acids.

The V call is TRBV7-2, the J call TRBJ2-7, with 9 bases matching TRBD1. Trimming took 5 bases from V and 1 from J; bases not matched to a gene: 6. Per germline, CDR1 SGHTA and CDR2 FQGNSA. This CDR3 region has 15 residues. Written as DNA, the CDR3 is TGTGCCAGCAGCCCCCGACAGGGGGTATCCTACGAGCAGTACTTC. Translated, it gives CASSPRQGVSYEQYF.

This chain uses TRBV2 with TRBJ1-2; unclear D gene. This CDR3 contains 13 residues. Germline V CDR1 and CDR2: SNHLY, FYNNEI. Trimming stripped 3 bases from V and 3 bases from J, with 8 bases between. CDR3 DNA: TGTGCCAGCAGTGACAGCGCCTACTATGGCTACACCTTC. It yields the protein CASSDSAYYGYTF.

This rearrangement joins TRBV27 to TRBJ2-7, with 8 bases matching TRBD1. In germline, CDR1 is MNHEY, CDR2 SMNVEV (reference sequence). The CDR3 is 16 residues long. V lost 5 bases and J lost 5; bases outside the gene matches: 14. CDR3 sequence reads: CASSLGQGKPGHEQYF. The CDR3 bases are TGTGCCAGCAGTCTTGGACAGGGAAAGCCGGGGCACGAGCAGTACTTC.

This clone came up once. DNA for the CDR3: TGTGCCAGCAGTTACGATGGTTTAGCCGTGGGGATCGAGCAGTACTTC. Encoded protein: CASSYDGLAVGIEQYF. This rearrangement joins TRBV6-5 to TRBJ2-7, with unresolved D. Looked up from germline, CDR1 is MNHEY and CDR2 is SVGAGI. There are 16 residues in the CDR3. The germline V and J ends were trimmed by 2 bases and 6 bases, with 20 bases remaining between them.

V and J are TRBV2 and TRBJ2-2, with TRBD1 identical over 9 bases. J gave up 3 bases and V 6 bases, and 8 bases lay outside the gene matches. This CDR3 is 16 amino acids long. Germline assignment: CDR1 SNHLY and CDR2 FYNNEI. CDR3 DNA: TGTGCCAGCAGACCCGGGACAGGGTGGGACACCGGGGAGCTGTTTTTT. This translates into CASRPGTGWDTGELFF.

V is TRBV5-1 and J is TRBJ2-5; no definite D call. Between the trimmed V and J ends, which lost 2 bases and 7 bases, there was a span of 15 bases. The CDR3 covers 14 residues. Germline CDR1 SGHRS, CDR2 YFSETQ. The CDR3 DNA reads TGCGCCAGCAGCTTCGGCTTAAGGGAAGGGACCCAGTACTTC. Translated, it gives CASSFGLREGTQYF.

Concerning this clone: One end of the junction fails to match germline, which may point to a read error. The chain carries TRBV7-7 and TRBJ2-5; weak D call: TRBD1 (6 bases). CDR1 and CDR2 from the germline V gene are SSHAT and FNYEAQ (reference sequence). This CDR3 spans 15 amino acids. DNA of the CDR3: TGTGCTAGCAGCTTAGCACCAGGGGCCCAAGAGACCCAGTACTTC. Its translation is CASSLAPGAQETQYF.

About this clone: Other DNA variants within this sample encode the same CDR3. V usage is TRBV4-1 and J usage is TRBJ1-4; unclear D gene. Germline V lookup: CDR1 MGHRA, CDR2 YSYEKL. There are 16 residues in the CDR3. V shed 0 bases and J shed 0 bases, with 8 bases lying between them. DNA of the CDR3: TGCGCCAGCAGCCAAGACACGGGTGCAACTAATGAAAAACTGTTTTTT. Translating it yields CASSQDTGATNEKLFF.

V and J are TRBV5-1 and TRBJ2-7, with 11 bases that match TRBD2. CDR3 length: 13 amino acids. The trim removed 9 bases at V and 4 bases at J, leaving 6 bases unmatched. From germline, CDR1 is SGHRS and CDR2 YFSETQ. The CDR3 loop is CAKTGTSGYEQYF. CDR3 DNA: TGCGCCAAGACCGGGACTAGCGGTTACGAGCAGTACTTC.